This TCR beta chain was profiled in a study of CD8 T cells in Susac syndrome. Germline CDR1 reads SGDLS; CDR2 reads YYNGEE. V dropped 3 bases and J dropped 6; count of bases not matched to a gene: 6. This CDR3 has 15 amino acids. This clonotype was counted only a few times. cDNA came from about 0.51 to 1 ug RNA primed by random hexamers. A single record per CDR3 protein comes from TCRdb applying MiXCR to the immunoSEQ multiplex PCR reads. This table holds under 200,000 distinct CDR3 sequences, around 90% found once. The gene calls are TRBV9 and TRBJ2-1; the match to TRBD2 covers 10 bases. Material for sequencing was CD4+ T cells from PBMCs. The clonotype comes from a human donor with Susac syndrome. The DNA of the CDR3 is TGTGCCAGCAGCGCCCCGGGACTAGCGATCAATGAGCAGTTCTTC. It encodes CASSAPGLAINEQFF.